This TCR beta chain comes out of a study of CD8 T cells in Susac syndrome. CDR3 size: 14 residues. CDR1 and CDR2 from the germline V gene are MNHEY and SVGAGI. V was pared by 2 bases and J by 8 bases, with 3 bases of the junction left unmatched. Negative isolation was used for CD8+ and CD4+ T cells and FACS enrichment for TEMRA cells. Random hexamers were used to reverse transcribe the RNA input (about 0.5 to 1 ug). The TCR beta CDR3 was amplified by immunoSEQ multiplex PCR across 54 Vbeta, 13 Jbeta. TCRdb passed the immunoSEQ multiplex PCR reads through MiXCR, listing each CDR3 protein once. Here the sample spans 150,000 to 160,000 distinct CDR3 sequences, 95% being singletons.

V and J are TRBV6-5 and TRBJ1-6, with TRBD1 matching over 7 bases. The sequence derives from a human donor with Susac syndrome. Sequencing used CD4+ T cells from PBMCs. The CDR3, as DNA: TGTGCCAGCAGTTACGACAGGGTTGATTCACCCCTCCACTTT. Encoded protein: CASSYDRVDSPLHF.